The 26 T cell receptor beta chains listed next were all sequenced from one sample in a study of vaccination and CD4 T cells after COVID-19 (dated by TCRdb to 2022 to 2024). The intended sense of this specimen's treatment or condition label: approximately 10-day PBMC culture with coronavirus spike peptide pools or control peptides (ViraFEST assay). These receptors have no known antigen. Libraries were built with PCR. For sequencing, an Illumina iSeq 100 was employed. TCR sequencing of DNA from cultured CD4+ T cells used the Oncomine TCR Beta short-read assay at the Johns Hopkins FTIC core. TCRdb took the public reads, trimmed them with fastp at Q25, ran MiXCR for clone calling and kept in-frame beta chains. For every CDR3 protein sequence, its rows merge into one entry that carries the most common genes and DNA. This sample lists just over 14,000 distinct CDR3 sequences; 50% to 55% were detected once. The top ten clonotypes cover 12% of the sample.

The sequencing input was CD4+ T cells from blood, cultured in vitro. These receptors were taken from a human donor who had recovered from COVID-19.

By proportion, this clonotype is medium-sized. The V gene is TRBV10-3, the J gene TRBJ1-5; a possible D gene is TRBD1 (5 bases). Trimming took off 0 bases at V and 2 bases at J, with 8 bases between the two ends. Germline assignment: CDR1 ENHRY and CDR2 SYGVKD. CDR3 size: 15 residues. Here the CDR3 DNA reads TGTGCCATCAGTGAGTCAGGGGCAGGCAATCAGCCCCAGCATTTT. It codes for CAISESGAGNQPQHF.

Within the sample, this clonotype is large (0.1 to 1%). V and J are TRBV27 and TRBJ2-2; D not resolved. Trimming left V 2 bases short and J 4 bases short, with 11 bases between. This CDR3 region has 15 residues. Per the germline V gene, CDR1 is MNHEY and CDR2 is SMNVEV (reference sequence). The CDR3 bases are TGTGCCAGCAGTTTAACACTAAGGGTCACCGGGGAGCTGTTTTTT. It codes for CASSLTLRVTGELFF.

The chain couples TRBV7-6 to TRBJ1-2; 8 positions agree with TRBD1. The CDR3 has 15 residues. V gave up 5 bases and J gave up 4 bases; unmatched junction bases: 9. Germline values: CDR1 SGHVS, CDR2 FNYEAQ. The CDR3 nucleotides read TGTGCCAGCAGCCCCAGACAGGGGCTAGGCTATGGCTACACCTTC. Translation: CASSPRQGLGYGYTF.

The chain combines TRBV4-3 with TRBJ2-2, with D tentatively TRBD1 (5 bases). Germline V gene lookup returns CDR1 LGHNA and CDR2 YSLEER. V lost 4 bases to trimming and J lost 6 bases, with 12 bases between them. The CDR3 spans 14 residues. In nucleotides, the CDR3 is TGCGCCAGCAGCCCAGGGTCGAAGGCCGGGGAGCTGTTTTTT. This encodes CASSPGSKAGELFF.

In this sample, this clonotype turned up once. This chain links TRBV24-1 with TRBJ2-5; 7 bases are shared with TRBD1. V trimming: 1 base; J trimming: 5 bases; junction bases outside the gene matches: 12. Germline assignment: CDR1 KGHDR and CDR2 SFDVKD. This CDR3 spans 17 amino acids. CDR3 protein: CATSDLQDYRGRETQYF. The CDR3 DNA is TGTGCCACCAGTGATTTACAAGATTACAGGGGAAGGGAGACCCAGTACTTC.

This clonotype was counted a few times. The chain employs TRBV7-2 and TRBJ1-5; D is uncertain. Trimming shortened V by 2 bases and J by 7 bases, and 6 bases separated the two germline ends. The CDR3 sequence is 12 residues long. The V gene's germline CDR1 is SGHTA and CDR2 FQGNSA. The chain's CDR3 is CASSLRGQPQHF. The CDR3 nucleotides read TGTGCCAGCAGCTTAAGAGGGCAGCCCCAGCATTTT.

The CDR3 sequence is CAWAGRRGTGELFF. Here the CDR3 DNA reads TGTGCCTGGGCGGGGCGGAGGGGAACCGGGGAGCTGTTTTTT. This chain connects TRBV28 to TRBJ2-2, with D possibly being TRBD2 (6 bases). Trimming cost V 11 bases and J 5 bases, with 18 bases left between them. This CDR3 is built from 14 residues. In germline, CDR1 is MDHEN, CDR2 SYDVKM.

This rearrangement joins TRBV28 to TRBJ1-4, with D unclear. The CDR3 is 11 amino acids. CDR1 MDHEN and CDR2 SYDVKM come from the germline V gene. V was pared by 6 bases and J by 7 bases, with 6 bases between. CDR3 DNA: TGTGCCAGCAGAACCTCTGAAAAACTGTTTTTT. It translates to CASRTSEKLFF.

The sample holds a few counts of this clonotype. The chain employs TRBV7-2 and TRBJ2-1; D call uncertain. This CDR3 region has 16 residues. Germline lookup yields CDR1 SGHTA and CDR2 FQGNSA. The V end lost 1 base, the J end lost 0 bases, and 10 bases lay between the germline ends. The CDR3 spells CASSLGVRGSYNEQFF. CDR3 sequence (DNA): TGTGCCAGCAGCTTAGGTGTACGAGGCTCCTACAATGAGCAGTTCTTC.

The chain uses TRBV19 and TRBJ2-7; possibly TRBD1 or TRBD2 for D (8 bases each). Deletions cut 3 bases from V and 3 bases from J, with 15 bases between. CDR3 length: 15 residues. Looked up from germline, CDR1 is LNHDA and CDR2 is SQIVND (reference sequence). The CDR3 nucleotides are TGTGCCAGTAGTATTAGCGGGACAGGATGCTACGAGCAGTACTTC. Residues: CASSISGTGCYEQYF.

The CDR3, as DNA: TGTGCCAGCAGCAAAGGGTACGAGCAGTACTTC. It translates to CASSKGYEQYF. The V and J genes are TRBV21-1 and TRBJ2-7. TRBV21-1 is noted as a pseudogene. The CDR3 covers 11 residues.

This clonotype was seen a handful of times. The gene calls are TRBV6-1 and TRBJ1-5; D perhaps matches TRBD1 (5 bases). Germline-derived CDR1 and CDR2 are MNHNS and SASEGT. The CDR3 is 16 amino acids. V shed 4 bases and J shed 4 bases, with 17 bases lying between them. The DNA of the CDR3 is TGTGCCAGCAGTGCCCTTTTGAAGGGGAGAAATCAGCCCCAGCATTTT. Its protein product is CASSALLKGRNQPQHF.

The chain links TRBV12-3 or TRBV12-4 to TRBJ1-2, with TRBD1 matching 8 bases. Trimming cost V 3 bases and J 6 bases; bases outside gene matches: 9. This CDR3 has 15 residues. The CDR3 DNA reads as TGTGCCAGCAGTTTTGTAATCCAGGGGGCGCATGGCTACACCTTC. Translating gives CASSFVIQGAHGYTF.

The genes are TRBV2 and TRBJ2-7; the match to TRBD2 covers 8 bases. This CDR3 is built from 14 residues. Germline-derived CDR1 and CDR2 are SNHLY and FYNNEI. V lost 5 bases to trimming and J lost 0 bases; unmatched junction nucleotides: 3. For the CDR3, the DNA is TGTGCCAGCAGTACGGGGGGGAGCTCCTACGAGCAGTACTTC. Translating it yields CASSTGGSSYEQYF. Looking up the rest from reference TRBV2 and TRBJ2-7 gives the full variable domain: EPEVTQTPSHQVTQMGQEVILRCVPISNHLYFYWYRQILGQKVEFLVSFYNNEISEKSEIFDDQFSVERPDGSNFTLKIRSTKLEDSAMYFCASSTGGSSYEQYFGPGTRLTVT.

The V call is TRBV20-1, the J call TRBJ2-5; D unresolved. V was clipped by 6 bases and J by 5 bases, with 10 bases between them. The germline gives CDR1 DFQATT, CDR2 SNEGSKA (reference sequence). This CDR3 contains 11 residues. CDR3 bases: TGCAGTGCCCCTGCCAGGGAGACCCAGTACTTC. It translates to CSAPARETQYF.

The J gene is TRBJ1-5, the V gene TRBV7-2; D gene ambiguous. The V and J ends lost 5 bases and 2 bases respectively, with 13 bases between them. This CDR3 is built from 15 residues. Germline CDR1 and CDR2: SGHTA and FQGNSA. For the CDR3, the DNA is TGTGCCAGCAGCGACCGGGTCTCCGGCAATCAGCCCCAGCATTTT. Translated: CASSDRVSGNQPQHF.

The V and J genes are TRBV6-1 and TRBJ2-6; D not resolved. This CDR3 is built from 16 residues. V lost 2 bases and J lost 0, with 8 bases in between. CDR1 and CDR2 from the germline V gene are MNHNS and SASEGT. CDR3 loop: CASSEMVASGANVLTF. The CDR3 coding sequence is TGTGCCAGCAGTGAAATGGTGGCCTCTGGGGCCAACGTCCTGACTTTC.

V is TRBV2 and J is TRBJ1-3, with unresolved D. Trimming removed 3 bases from V and 0 bases from J, with 9 bases in between. The length of the CDR3 is 15 residues. The germline V gene has CDR1 SNHLY and CDR2 FYNNEI. Here the CDR3 reads CASSDVLSSGNTIYF. In DNA form, the CDR3 reads TGTGCCAGCAGTGACGTCTTGAGCTCTGGAAACACCATATATTTT.

The chain recombines TRBV12-3 or TRBV12-4 with TRBJ2-1, with 12 positions matching TRBD2. J was trimmed by 7 bases and V by 3 bases; bases with no gene match: 16. The CDR3 is made up of 19 amino acids. DNA for the CDR3: TGTGCCAGCAGTTTCTTGACTAGCGGGAGTTTCGCCCTAGGGAATGAGCAGTTCTTC. It translates to CASSFLTSGSFALGNEQFF.

The V gene is TRBV5-4, the J gene TRBJ1-6, with 7 bases fitting TRBD1. Germline assignment: CDR1 SGHNT and CDR2 YYREEE (reference sequence). Trimming removed 0 bases from V and 7 bases from J; junction bases left unmatched: 4. This CDR3 is 15 amino acids long. The CDR3 is CASSLENRGNSPLHF. The CDR3 DNA reads TGTGCCAGCAGCTTGGAGAACAGGGGAAATTCACCCCTCCACTTT.

J is TRBJ1-1 and V is TRBV5-4; 7 nucleotides agree with TRBD1. The junction had 6 bases not matched to a gene; V was cut back by 3 bases and J by 1 base. The germline gives CDR1 SGHNT, CDR2 YYREEE (reference sequence). The CDR3 spans 15 residues. Written as DNA, the CDR3 is TGTGCCAGCAGCTCGCCGGGACAGAAGAACACTGAAGCTTTCTTT. Protein: CASSSPGQKNTEAFF. Variable domain in full (rest from reference TRBV5-4 and TRBJ1-1): ETGVTQSPTHLIKTRGQQVTLRCSSQSGHNTVSWYQQALGQGPQFIFQYYREEENGRGNFPPRFSGLQFPNYSSELNVNALELDDSALYLCASSSPGQKNTEAFFGQGTRLTVV.

V usage is TRBV7-3 and J usage is TRBJ2-7; D unresolved. This CDR3 contains 16 residues. The V end lost 4 bases, the J end lost 3 bases, and 19 bases lay between the germline ends. CDR1 and CDR2 (germline): SGHTA, FQGTGA. CDR3 bases: TGTGCCAGCAGCTCCCCCGTTACTGCCCCCAGCTACGAGCAGTACTTC. Its translation is CASSSPVTAPSYEQYF.

V gene TRBV5-1 combines with J gene TRBJ1-5; possible D gene TRBD1, 6 bases. The V gene's germline CDR1 is SGHRS and CDR2 YFSETQ. CDR3 length: 15 amino acids. Trimming took 0 bases from V and 5 from J, leaving 12 bases between them. The CDR3 DNA reads as TGCGCCAGCAGCTTGGCCGGACAGTCAGATCAGCCCCAGCATTTT. This encodes CASSLAGQSDQPQHF.

The sample holds a few counts of this clonotype. The rearrangement joins TRBV15 to TRBJ2-3; 8 positions match TRBD2. The V and J ends lost 2 bases and 6 bases, in that order; junction bases with no gene match: 7. The CDR3 consists of 15 residues. Germline V gene lookup returns CDR1 LNHNV and CDR2 YYDKDF (reference sequence). The CDR3 sequence is CATSRLGLGVDTQYF. DNA of the CDR3: TGTGCCACCAGCAGATTGGGACTAGGCGTTGATACGCAGTATTTT.

Here the CDR3 reads CASSLGPRGATDTQYF. The CDR3 DNA reads TGTGCCAGCAGCTTAGGCCCCAGAGGAGCAACAGATACGCAGTATTTT. The chain combines TRBV7-2 with TRBJ2-3, with no clear D. Trimming took off 1 base at V and 3 bases at J, with 14 bases between the two ends. The germline V gene has CDR1 SGHTA and CDR2 FQGNSA. The CDR3 loop spans 16 amino acids.

The rearrangement joins TRBV10-3 to TRBJ2-1, with TRBD1 matching over 7 bases. Germline V gene lookup returns CDR1 ENHRY and CDR2 SYGVKD. Trimming took 9 bases from V and 5 from J; bases not matched to a gene: 7. This CDR3 region has 13 residues. As DNA, the CDR3 is TGTGCCATTAGGGACAGCTTAGACAATGAGCAGTTCTTC. Amino acid sequence: CAIRDSLDNEQFF.